This passage covers 25 T cell receptor beta chains from one sample sequenced in a study of shared clonotypes between healthy human individuals. Sequencing used immunoSEQ multiplex PCR; TCRdb keeps in-frame clones, though not all of them. The sample includes millions of clones, 85% to 95% of them seen just once. The material sequenced was naive CD4+ T cells sorted from blood. As to subset: CD45RA+ positively selected. The receptors stem from a man aged 18 to 35 in good health.

This clone came up once. At the DNA level, this CDR3 is encoded by other sequences in the same sample as well. The rearrangement links TRBV18 to TRBJ1-1; possibly TRBD1 for D (6 bases). The germline V gene has CDR1 KGHSH and CDR2 LQKENI. V lost 5 bases and J 1 base, leaving 11 bases between the germline ends. CDR3 length: 14 residues. The CDR3 nucleotides read TGTGCCAGCTCATTAACAGGGAAGAACACTGAAGCTTTCTTT. Its protein product is CASSLTGKNTEAFF.

The V and J genes are TRBV30 and TRBJ1-6; the D is unclear. Germline V gene data show CDR1 as GTSNPN and CDR2 as SVGIG (reference sequence). This CDR3 spans 15 amino acids. V lost 4 bases and J lost 0, with 10 bases in between. CDR3 loop: CAWKNRSSYNSPLHF. The CDR3 nucleotides are TGTGCCTGGAAAAACAGAAGCTCCTATAATTCACCCCTCCACTTT.

The CDR3 spells CASTPGGSYNSPLHF. The CDR3 nucleotides are TGTGCCAGCACCCCGGGGGGCTCCTATAATTCACCCCTCCACTTT. The gene calls are TRBV5-8 and TRBJ1-6; maybe TRBD1 (5 bases). The CDR3 contains 15 residues. Deletions cut 6 bases from V and 0 bases from J, with 10 bases between. Germline-derived CDR1 and CDR2 are SGHTS and YDEGEE.

This chain uses TRBV14 with TRBJ2-7; D remains ambiguous. Trimming cost V 5 bases and J 5 bases, with 10 bases left between them. The CDR3 is 12 amino acids. The germline V gene encodes CDR1 SGHDN and CDR2 FVKESK. The CDR3 nucleotides are TGTGCCAGCAGCTTCAACCACAACGAGCAGTACTTC. Its translation: CASSFNHNEQYF.

V gene TRBV2 combines with J gene TRBJ2-6; D perhaps matches TRBD1 (6 bases). Per germline, CDR1 SNHLY and CDR2 FYNNEI. The CDR3 consists of 15 residues. V lost 3 bases and J 4 bases, leaving 10 bases between the germline ends. The CDR3 protein is CASSDGTLGANVLTF. The CDR3, as DNA: TGTGCCAGCAGTGATGGGACATTAGGGGCCAACGTCCTGACTTTC.

The chain couples TRBV9 to TRBJ2-2, with D possibly being TRBD2 (7 bases). Germline V gives CDR1 SGDLS, CDR2 YYNGEE. This CDR3 comprises 16 residues. V lost 0 bases to trimming and J lost 4 bases, with 13 bases between them. The CDR3 protein is CASSVAGGRATGELFF. CDR3 DNA sequence: TGTGCCAGCAGCGTAGCGGGGGGCCGAGCCACCGGGGAGCTGTTTTTT. The variable domain in full, completed from reference TRBV9 and TRBJ2-2, reads DSGVTQTPKHLITATGQRVTLRCSPRSGDLSVYWYQQSLDQGLQFLIQYYNGEERAKGNILERFSAQQFPDLHSELNLSSLELGDSALYFCASSVAGGRATGELFFGEGSRLTVL.

Remarks on this clone: Different DNA sequences within this sample yield the same CDR3. The chain recombines TRBV19 with TRBJ1-1, with D hard to call. The CDR3 is made up of 13 amino acids. Germline V gives CDR1 LNHDA, CDR2 SQIVND (reference sequence). Between the trimmed V and J ends, which lost 2 bases and 1 base, there was a span of 5 bases. The CDR3, as DNA: TGTGCCAGTAGTATAAACAGGAACACTGAAGCTTTCTTT. It yields the protein CASSINRNTEAFF.

The chain joins TRBV6-6 to TRBJ2-7; TRBD2 is a possible D gene (6 bases). The CDR3 consists of 14 residues. The V gene lost 4 bases and the J gene lost 4 bases, with 14 bases spanning the gap. Germline values: CDR1 MNHNY, CDR2 SVGAGI (reference sequence). CDR3 region: CASSFLTGSYEQYF. The CDR3 nucleotides read TGTGCCAGCAGTTTCTTGACCGGGAGTTACGAGCAGTACTTC.

The chain has TRBV25-1 and TRBJ2-5, with D tentatively TRBD2 (7 bases). Per the germline V gene, CDR1 is MGHDK and CDR2 is SYGVNS. This CDR3 region has 16 residues. V shed 5 bases and J shed 4 bases, with 20 bases lying between them. CDR3 residues: CASSPLGGGPGETQYF. The DNA for the CDR3 is TGTGCCAGCAGTCCCCTAGGGGGGGGGCCAGGAGAGACCCAGTACTTC.

V and J are TRBV2 and TRBJ2-2; D may correspond to TRBD1 or TRBD2 (5 bases each). Trimming cost V 7 bases and J 6 bases, with 15 bases left between them. Germline loops: CDR1 SNHLY, CDR2 FYNNEI. CDR3 length equals 14 residues. CDR3 loop: CASMGTPAPGELFF. The DNA of the CDR3 is TGTGCCAGCATGGGGACCCCCGCTCCCGGGGAGCTGTTTTTT.

The gene calls are TRBV5-4 and TRBJ1-1, with D possibly being TRBD1 (6 bases). The CDR3 covers 14 residues. Germline assignment: CDR1 SGHNT and CDR2 YYREEE (reference sequence). Trimming stripped 3 bases from V and 1 base from J, with 10 bases between. The CDR3 DNA reads as TGTGCCAGCAGCTCGGGCAGGGGGAACACTGAAGCTTTCTTT. It encodes CASSSGRGNTEAFF.

The chain recombines TRBV10-3 with TRBJ2-5; 7 bases line up with TRBD2. The J segment lost 2 bases and the V segment lost 6 bases, leaving 12 bases of the junction unmatched. CDR1 ENHRY and CDR2 SYGVKD come from the germline V gene. CDR3 size: 16 residues. CDR3 nucleotide sequence: TGTGCCATCAGCGATCCGGGACTAAATTTTCAAGAGACCCAGTACTTC. Protein sequence: CAISDPGLNFQETQYF.

This clone was seen a handful of times. The V and J genes are TRBV18 and TRBJ1-3; the D is unclear. Germline V gene data show CDR1 as KGHSH and CDR2 as LQKENI. This CDR3 has 14 residues. V lost 10 bases and J 5 bases, leaving 18 bases between the germline ends. CDR3 sequence: CATLPGEGRNTIYF. The CDR3 DNA follows: TGTGCCACCCTCCCCGGAGAGGGAAGAAACACCATATATTTT.

This clone has only a few counts. The chain joins TRBV21-1 to TRBJ1-6; the table's D call TRBD1 went unverified against the DNA. TRBV21-1 is flagged as a pseudogene. This CDR3 spans 11 amino acids. CDR3 DNA: TGTGCCAGCAAGGGGAATTCACCCCTCCACTTT. As protein: CASKGNSPLHF.

V usage is TRBV11-2 and J usage is TRBJ2-7; no clear D. Germline lookup yields CDR1 SGHAT and CDR2 FQNNGV. The CDR3 consists of 14 residues. The V end lost 5 bases, the J end lost 7 bases, and 18 bases lay between the germline ends. The CDR3 bases are TGTGCCAGCAGCACCCGGCTGGCGTTGGAGGAGCAGTACTTC. This codes for CASSTRLALEEQYF. Full variable domain (remainder filled in from reference TRBV11-2 and TRBJ2-7): EAGVAQSPRYKIIEKRQSVAFWCNPISGHATLYWYQQILGQGPKLLIQFQNNGVVDDSQLPKDRFSAERLKGVDSTLKIQPAKLEDSAVYLCASSTRLALEEQYFGPGTRLTVT.

For this clone: Other DNA sequences in the sample encode the same CDR3. The chain carries TRBV7-9 and TRBJ2-1, with a possible D match to TRBD2 (5 bases). V lost 3 bases, J lost 0 bases, and 9 bases lay in between. The germline gives CDR1 SEHNR, CDR2 FQNEAQ (reference sequence). The CDR3 sequence is 15 residues long. The CDR3 coding sequence is TGTGCCAGCAGCTTGGGTCGGGGCTCCTACAATGAGCAGTTCTTC. Amino acids: CASSLGRGSYNEQFF.

On this clone: This same CDR3 is encoded by further DNA sequences in the sample. The V call is TRBV30, the J call TRBJ1-5; D not resolved. Trimming shortened V by 0 bases and J by 6 bases, and 9 bases separated the two germline ends. Germline V gene data show CDR1 as GTSNPN and CDR2 as SVGIG (reference sequence). The CDR3 contains 13 residues. The CDR3 reads CAWSVGGGQPQHF. The CDR3 DNA sequence: TGTGCCTGGAGTGTGGGCGGCGGTCAGCCCCAGCATTTT. The full variable domain, rest sourced from reference TRBV30 and TRBJ1-5, is SQTIHQWPATLVQPVGSPLSLECTVEGTSNPNLYWYRQAAGRGLQLLFYSVGIGQISSEVPQNLSASRPQDRQFILSSKKLLLSDSGFYLCAWSVGGGQPQHFGDGTRLSIL.

Remarks on this clone: This same CDR3 is encoded by further DNA sequences in the sample. V and J are TRBV18 and TRBJ2-2; 8 bases map to TRBD1. The trim removed 3 bases at V and 1 base at J, leaving 4 bases unmatched. The germline V gene has CDR1 KGHSH and CDR2 LQKENI. The length of the CDR3 is 16 residues. The CDR3 DNA is TGTGCCAGCTCACCGATGGGGACAGGGAACACCGGGGAGCTGTTTTTT. Translated, it gives CASSPMGTGNTGELFF. The full variable domain, in which reference TRBV18 and TRBJ2-2 provide the parts outside the CDR3, is NAGVMQNPRHLVRRRGQEARLRCSPMKGHSHVYWYRQLPEEGLKFMVYLQKENIIDESGMPKERFSAEFPKEGPSILRIQQVVRGDSAAYFCASSPMGTGNTGELFFGEGSRLTVL.

The rearrangement links TRBV6-5 to TRBJ1-5, with TRBD1 matching 8 bases. After removal of 10 bases from V and 4 bases from J, the junction contained 9 bases not matched to a gene. The CDR3 is made up of 14 amino acids. Looked up from germline, CDR1 is MNHEY and CDR2 is SVGAGI. The CDR3 nucleotides read TGTGCCACGACAACCAGGGGGCTAAATCAGCCCCAGCATTTT. Protein: CATTTRGLNQPQHF.

The CDR3 loop is CASSWKGGNTYNEQFF. In DNA form, the CDR3 reads TGCGCCAGCAGTTGGAAGGGCGGGAATACCTACAATGAGCAGTTCTTC. The rearrangement joins TRBV5-1 to TRBJ2-1, with D maybe TRBD2 (6 bases). Germline assignment: CDR1 SGHRS and CDR2 YFSETQ. The CDR3 totals 16 residues. Trimming shortened V by 5 bases and J by 2 bases, and 17 bases separated the two germline ends.

The chain links TRBV19 to TRBJ2-5; TRBD1 matches at 8 bases. CDR1 is LNHDA, CDR2 SQIVND, per germline (reference sequence). This CDR3 is built from 15 residues. J lost 1 base, V lost 4 bases, and 5 bases had no gene match. The CDR3 region has the DNA TGTGCCAGTAGTAGCCGACAGGGGACCCAAGAGACCCAGTACTTC. This translates into CASSSRQGTQETQYF.

This chain links TRBV6-1 with TRBJ2-1; 9 bases match TRBD2. This CDR3 spans 15 amino acids. Germline V gives CDR1 MNHNS, CDR2 SASEGT. V shed 8 bases, J shed 6 bases, and the junction held 11 bases outside the gene matches. As DNA, the CDR3 is TGTGCCAGCTTACAGGTAGCGGGAGTTTCCAATGAGCAGTTCTTC. It is translated as CASLQVAGVSNEQFF.

The gene calls are TRBV7-2 and TRBJ2-3, with D possibly being TRBD2 (5 bases). Germline-derived CDR1 and CDR2 are SGHTA and FQGNSA. V gave up 5 bases and J gave up 6 bases, with 9 bases separating them. The CDR3 runs 12 residues. The CDR3 loop reads CASSPQRDTQYF. The CDR3 DNA reads as TGTGCCAGCAGCCCCCAGCGGGATACGCAGTATTTT.

The V call is TRBV5-1, the J call TRBJ1-2, with D perhaps matching TRBD1 (5 bases). The germline V gene encodes CDR1 SGHRS and CDR2 YFSETQ. Between the trimmed V and J ends, which lost 2 bases and 3 bases, there was a span of 14 bases. The CDR3 totals 15 residues. CDR3 residues: CASSFSGRGDYGYTF. CDR3 nucleotide sequence: TGCGCCAGCAGCTTTTCAGGGAGGGGAGACTATGGCTACACCTTC.

This sequence joins TRBV2 and TRBJ2-1, with 7 bases that match TRBD2. CDR1 SNHLY and CDR2 FYNNEI come from the germline V gene. This CDR3 has 14 residues. Germline trimming cut 8 bases from V and 0 bases from J; bases unmatched to any gene: 4. CDR3 residues: CASERGTSYNEQFF. In DNA, the CDR3 is TGTGCCAGCGAGCGGGGAACCTCCTACAATGAGCAGTTCTTC.